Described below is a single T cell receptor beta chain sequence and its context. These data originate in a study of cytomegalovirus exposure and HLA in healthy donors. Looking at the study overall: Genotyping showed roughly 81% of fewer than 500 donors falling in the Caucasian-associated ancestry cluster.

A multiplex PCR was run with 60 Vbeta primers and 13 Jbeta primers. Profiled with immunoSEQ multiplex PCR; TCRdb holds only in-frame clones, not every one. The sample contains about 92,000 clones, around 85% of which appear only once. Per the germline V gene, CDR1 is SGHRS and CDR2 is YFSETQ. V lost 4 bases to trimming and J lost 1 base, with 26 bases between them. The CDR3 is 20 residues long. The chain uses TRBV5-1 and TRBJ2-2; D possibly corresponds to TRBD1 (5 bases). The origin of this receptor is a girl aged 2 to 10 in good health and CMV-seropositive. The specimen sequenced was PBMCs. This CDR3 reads CASSPGWGVRYLMNTGELFF. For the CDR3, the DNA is TGCGCCAGCAGCCCTGGCTGGGGCGTCCGATACCTAATGAACACCGGGGAGCTGTTTTTT.